The clone carrying this T cell receptor (beta chain) was seen a handful of times. TCRdb's copy holds only in-frame clones and misses some; the assay was immunoSEQ multiplex PCR. Of around 35,000 clones in the sample, roughly 90% are singletons; the top ten hold around 4.1%. The sample originates from a study of T cell changes during pregnancy in multiple sclerosis. Germline CDR1 SGDLS, CDR2 YYNGEE. This CDR3 spans 14 amino acids. Trimming took off 0 bases at V and 3 bases at J, with 9 bases between the two ends. The source material was CD8+ T cells from peripheral blood mononuclear cells, sampled after pregnancy. The chain recombines TRBV9 with TRBJ1-1, with no clear D. The origin of this receptor is a female donor with multiple sclerosis, enrolled in a pregnancy study. CDR3 protein: CASSVEDGDTEAFF. CDR3 in DNA: TGTGCCAGCAGCGTAGAGGACGGGGACACTGAAGCTTTCTTT.